This T cell receptor (beta chain) was found in a study of CD8+ T cells in alopecia areata. Remarks on this clone: Its antigen is unknown.

The study's findings and limits: Scalp clonality and expanded CD8+ clones among the top 100 fell significantly with tofacitinib.

Once RNA had been extracted, it was reverse transcribed into cDNA to act as the sequencing template. Sequencing was performed with immunoSEQ multiplex PCR; in TCRdb, only in-frame clones are kept and a portion is missing. This sample yields 93,000 or so clones, of which over 75% are seen a single time; approximately 10% belongs to the top ten. The germline V gene has CDR1 MGHDK and CDR2 SYGVNS. The CDR3 totals 14 residues. With 1 base clipped from V and 6 bases from J, the junction kept 3 bases outside the gene matches. Treatment in this sample: oral pan-JAK inhibitor, 5-10 mg twice daily. Patients with alopecia areata provided lesional scalp punch biopsies as well as peripheral blood.

The V and J genes are TRBV25-1 and TRBJ2-1; 7 bases fit TRBD2. The sample in question was CD8+ T cells sorted from blood, obtained at approximately week 30, from a patient treated with tofacitinib. This receptor was taken from a human donor with alopecia areata. The CDR3 sequence: CASSELGTTNEQFF. The DNA for the CDR3 is TGTGCCAGCAGTGAATTGGGGACTACCAATGAGCAGTTCTTC. Full variable domain (rest looked up from reference TRBV25-1 and TRBJ2-1): EADIYQTPRYLVIGTGKKITLECSQTMGHDKMYWYQQDPGMELHLIHYSYGVNSTEKGDLSSESTVSRIRTEHFPLTLESARPSHTSQYLCASSELGTTNEQFFGPGTRLTVL.